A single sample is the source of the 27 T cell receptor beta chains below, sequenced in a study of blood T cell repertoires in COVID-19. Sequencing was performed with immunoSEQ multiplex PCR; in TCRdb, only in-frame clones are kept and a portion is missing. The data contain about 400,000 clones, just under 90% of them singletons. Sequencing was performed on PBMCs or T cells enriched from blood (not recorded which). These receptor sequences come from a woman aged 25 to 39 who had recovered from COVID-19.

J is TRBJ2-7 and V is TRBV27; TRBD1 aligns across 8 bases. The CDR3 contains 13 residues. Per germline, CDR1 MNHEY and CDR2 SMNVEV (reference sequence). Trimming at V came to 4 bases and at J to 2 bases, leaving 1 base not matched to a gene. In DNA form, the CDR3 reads TGTGCCAGCAGTTGGACAGGGACCTACGAGCAGTACTTC. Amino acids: CASSWTGTYEQYF.

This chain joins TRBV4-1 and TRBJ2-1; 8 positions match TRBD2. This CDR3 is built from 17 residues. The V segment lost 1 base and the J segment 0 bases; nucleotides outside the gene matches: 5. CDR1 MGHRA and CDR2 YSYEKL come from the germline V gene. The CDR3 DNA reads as TGCGCCAGCAGCCAAGGGACTAGCCACAGCTCCTACAATGAGCAGTTCTTC. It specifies CASSQGTSHSSYNEQFF.

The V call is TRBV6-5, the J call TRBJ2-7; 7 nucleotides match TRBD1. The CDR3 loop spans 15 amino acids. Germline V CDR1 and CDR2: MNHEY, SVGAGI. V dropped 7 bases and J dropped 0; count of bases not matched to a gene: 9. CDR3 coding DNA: TGTGCCAGCAATAGAGGGACAGCGAGCTCCTACGAGCAGTACTTC. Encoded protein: CASNRGTASSYEQYF.

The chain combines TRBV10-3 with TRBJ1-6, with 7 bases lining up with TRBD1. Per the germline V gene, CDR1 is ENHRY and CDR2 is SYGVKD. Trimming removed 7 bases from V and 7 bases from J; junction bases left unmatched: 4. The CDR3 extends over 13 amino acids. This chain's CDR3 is CAINRDSNSPLHF. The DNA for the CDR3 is TGTGCCATCAATCGGGACAGCAATTCACCCCTCCACTTT.

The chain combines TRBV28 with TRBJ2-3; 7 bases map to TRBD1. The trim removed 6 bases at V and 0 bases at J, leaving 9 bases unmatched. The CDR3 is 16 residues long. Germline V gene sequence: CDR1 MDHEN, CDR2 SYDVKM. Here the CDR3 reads CASRTQGQFSTDTQYF. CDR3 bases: TGTGCCAGCAGGACCCAGGGACAGTTTAGCACAGATACGCAGTATTTT.

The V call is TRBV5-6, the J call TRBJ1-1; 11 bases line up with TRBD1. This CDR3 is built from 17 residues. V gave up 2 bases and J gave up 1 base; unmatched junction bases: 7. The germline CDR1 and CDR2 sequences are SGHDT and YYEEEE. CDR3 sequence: CASSFELDRGPNTEAFF. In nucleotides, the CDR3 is TGTGCCAGCAGCTTCGAGTTGGACAGGGGGCCGAACACTGAAGCTTTCTTT.

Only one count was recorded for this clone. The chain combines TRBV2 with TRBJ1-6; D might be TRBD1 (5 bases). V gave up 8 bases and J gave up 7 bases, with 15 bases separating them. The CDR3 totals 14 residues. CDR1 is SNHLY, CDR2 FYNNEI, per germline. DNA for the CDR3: TGTGCCAGCCGGTTAGACAGAACGAATTCACCCCTCCACTTT. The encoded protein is CASRLDRTNSPLHF.

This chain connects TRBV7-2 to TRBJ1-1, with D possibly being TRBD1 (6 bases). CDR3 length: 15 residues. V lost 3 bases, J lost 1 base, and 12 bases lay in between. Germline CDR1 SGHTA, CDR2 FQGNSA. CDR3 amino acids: CASSFGTLPNTEAFF. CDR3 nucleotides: TGTGCCAGCAGCTTTGGGACACTTCCGAACACTGAAGCTTTCTTT.

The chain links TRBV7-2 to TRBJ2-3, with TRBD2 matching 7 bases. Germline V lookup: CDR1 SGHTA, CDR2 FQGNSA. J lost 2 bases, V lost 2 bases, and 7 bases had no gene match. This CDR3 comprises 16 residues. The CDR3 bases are TGTGCCAGCAGCTTACCGGCTAGCGGCTACACAGATACGCAGTATTTT. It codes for CASSLPASGYTDTQYF.

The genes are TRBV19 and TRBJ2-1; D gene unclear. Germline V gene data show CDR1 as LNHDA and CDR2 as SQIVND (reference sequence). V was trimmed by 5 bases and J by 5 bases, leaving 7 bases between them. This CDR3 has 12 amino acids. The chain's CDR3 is CASSYINNEQFF. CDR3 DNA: TGTGCCAGTAGTTACATAAACAATGAGCAGTTCTTC.

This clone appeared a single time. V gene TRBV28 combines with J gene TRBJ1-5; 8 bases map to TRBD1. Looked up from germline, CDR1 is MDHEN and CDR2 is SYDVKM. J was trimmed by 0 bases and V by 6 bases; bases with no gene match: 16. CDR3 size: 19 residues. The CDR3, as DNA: TGTGCCAGCAGACCAAGGACAGGGCCAGACGAATATAGCAATCAGCCCCAGCATTTT. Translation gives CASRPRTGPDEYSNQPQHF.

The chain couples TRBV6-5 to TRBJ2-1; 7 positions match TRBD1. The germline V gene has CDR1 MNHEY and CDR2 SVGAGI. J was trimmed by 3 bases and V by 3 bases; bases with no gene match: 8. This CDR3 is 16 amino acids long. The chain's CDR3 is CASSYPGQSSYNEQFF. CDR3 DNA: TGTGCCAGCAGTTATCCGGGACAGTCGAGCTACAATGAGCAGTTCTTC.

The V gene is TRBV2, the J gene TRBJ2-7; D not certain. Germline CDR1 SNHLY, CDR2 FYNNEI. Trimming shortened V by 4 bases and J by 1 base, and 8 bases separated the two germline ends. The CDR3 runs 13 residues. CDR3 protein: CASSVGPSYEQYF. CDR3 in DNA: TGTGCCAGCAGTGTTGGGCCTTCCTACGAGCAGTACTTC.

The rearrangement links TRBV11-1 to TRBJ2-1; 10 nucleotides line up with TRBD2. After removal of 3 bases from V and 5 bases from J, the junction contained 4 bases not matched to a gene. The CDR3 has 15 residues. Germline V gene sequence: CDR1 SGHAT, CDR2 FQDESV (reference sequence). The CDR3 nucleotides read TGTGCCAGCAGCTTTATACTAGCGGGAAACAATGAGCAGTTCTTC. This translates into CASSFILAGNNEQFF.

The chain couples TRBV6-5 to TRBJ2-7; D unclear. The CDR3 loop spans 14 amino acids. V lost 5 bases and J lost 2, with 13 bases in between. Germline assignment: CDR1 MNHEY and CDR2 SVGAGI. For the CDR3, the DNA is TGTGCCAGCAGTCCCCGCCAGTTTACCTACGAGCAGTACTTC. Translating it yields CASSPRQFTYEQYF.

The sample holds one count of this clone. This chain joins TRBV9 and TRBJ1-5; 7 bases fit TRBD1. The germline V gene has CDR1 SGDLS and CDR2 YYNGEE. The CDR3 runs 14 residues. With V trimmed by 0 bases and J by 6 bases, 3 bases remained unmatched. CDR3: CASSVGQGPQPQHF. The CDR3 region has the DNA TGTGCCAGCAGCGTAGGACAGGGTCCTCAGCCCCAGCATTTT.

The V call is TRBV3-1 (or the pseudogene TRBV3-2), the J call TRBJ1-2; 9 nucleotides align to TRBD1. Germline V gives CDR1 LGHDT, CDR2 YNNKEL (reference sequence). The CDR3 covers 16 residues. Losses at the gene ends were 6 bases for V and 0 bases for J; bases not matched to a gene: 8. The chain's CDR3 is CASSSTGGRSNYGYTF. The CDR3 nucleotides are TGTGCCAGCAGTTCTACAGGGGGCAGATCTAACTATGGCTACACCTTC.

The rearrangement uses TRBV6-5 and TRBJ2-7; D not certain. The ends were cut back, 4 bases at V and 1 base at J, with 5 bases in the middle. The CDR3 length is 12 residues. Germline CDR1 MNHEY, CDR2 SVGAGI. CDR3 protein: CASSSPSYEQYF. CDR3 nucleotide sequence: TGTGCCAGCAGTTCCCCATCCTACGAGCAGTACTTC.

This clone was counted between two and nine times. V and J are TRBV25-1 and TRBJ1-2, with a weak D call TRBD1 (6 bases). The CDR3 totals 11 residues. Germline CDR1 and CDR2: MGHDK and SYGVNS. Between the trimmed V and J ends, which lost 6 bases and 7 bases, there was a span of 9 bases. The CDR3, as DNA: TGTGCCAGCAGCAGGGGTGGTGGCTACACCTTC. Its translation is CASSRGGGYTF.

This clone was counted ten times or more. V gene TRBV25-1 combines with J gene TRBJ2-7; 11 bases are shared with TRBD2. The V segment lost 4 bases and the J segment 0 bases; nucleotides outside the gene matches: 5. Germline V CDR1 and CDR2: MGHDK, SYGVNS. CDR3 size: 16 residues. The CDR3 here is CASSGKTSGDSYEQYF. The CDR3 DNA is TGTGCCAGCAGTGGGAAGACTAGCGGGGACTCCTACGAGCAGTACTTC.

CDR3 sequence (DNA): TGTGCCAGCAGCAAGGGCAGGGAGACGGGACTAGCGGGAGGGCCTACAGATACGCAGTATTTT. Its protein product is CASSKGRETGLAGGPTDTQYF. This rearrangement joins TRBV21-1 to TRBJ2-3; the D call in the table, TRBD2, was not verified against the DNA. TRBV21-1 is marked as a pseudogene. The CDR3 is made up of 21 amino acids.

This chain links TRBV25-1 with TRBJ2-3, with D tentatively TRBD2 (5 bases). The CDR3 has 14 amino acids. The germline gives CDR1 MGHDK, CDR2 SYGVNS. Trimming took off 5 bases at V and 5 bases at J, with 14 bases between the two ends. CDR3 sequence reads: CASSTSTRGDTQYF. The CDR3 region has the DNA TGTGCCAGCAGTACCTCGACCCGGGGAGATACGCAGTATTTT.

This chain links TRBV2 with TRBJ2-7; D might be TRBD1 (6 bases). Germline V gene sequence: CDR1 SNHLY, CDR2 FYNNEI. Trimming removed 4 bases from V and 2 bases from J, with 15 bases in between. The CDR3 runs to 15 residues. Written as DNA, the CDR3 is TGTGCCAGCAGTGGCGGCAGGGGAGTCACCTACGAGCAGTACTTC. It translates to CASSGGRGVTYEQYF. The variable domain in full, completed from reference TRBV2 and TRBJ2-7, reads EPEVTQTPSHQVTQMGQEVILRCVPISNHLYFYWYRQILGQKVEFLVSFYNNEISEKSEIFDDQFSVERPDGSNFTLKIRSTKLEDSAMYFCASSGGRGVTYEQYFGPGTRLTVT.

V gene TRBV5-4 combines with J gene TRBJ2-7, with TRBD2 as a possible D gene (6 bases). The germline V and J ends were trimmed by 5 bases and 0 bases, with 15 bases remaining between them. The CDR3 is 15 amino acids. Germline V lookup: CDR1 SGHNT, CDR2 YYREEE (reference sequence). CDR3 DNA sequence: TGTGCCAGCAGACGGGACTCAAACCCCTCCTACGAGCAGTACTTC. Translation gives CASRRDSNPSYEQYF.

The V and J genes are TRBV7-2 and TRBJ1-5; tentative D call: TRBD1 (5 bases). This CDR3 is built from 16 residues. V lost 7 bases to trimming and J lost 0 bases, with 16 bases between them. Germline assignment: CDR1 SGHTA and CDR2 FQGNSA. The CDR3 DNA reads TGTGCCAGCACCGCCCAGGGAGGGTTTAGCAATCAGCCCCAGCATTTT. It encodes CASTAQGGFSNQPQHF.

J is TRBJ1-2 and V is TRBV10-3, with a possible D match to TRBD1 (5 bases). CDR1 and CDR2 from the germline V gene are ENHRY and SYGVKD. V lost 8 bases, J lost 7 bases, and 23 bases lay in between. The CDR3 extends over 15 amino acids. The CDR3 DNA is TGTGCCATCGGGTACCCTGGGGCGACTCTAAGTGGCTACACCTTC. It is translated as CAIGYPGATLSGYTF.

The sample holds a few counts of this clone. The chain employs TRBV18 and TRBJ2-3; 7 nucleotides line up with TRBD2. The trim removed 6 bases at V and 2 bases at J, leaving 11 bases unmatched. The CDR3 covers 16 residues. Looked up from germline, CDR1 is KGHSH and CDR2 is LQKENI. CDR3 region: CASSLTGGGPTDTQYF. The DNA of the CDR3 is TGTGCCAGCTCCCTCACGGGCGGGGGACCCACAGATACGCAGTATTTT.